This T cell receptor (beta chain) was captured in a study of blood T cell repertoires in COVID-19. About the study: The cDNA or gDNA used as material had been derived from T cells, B-cell-depleted T cells, or PBMCs.

Sequenced by immunoSEQ multiplex PCR; TCRdb stores in-frame clones only, minus some. The table lists over 250,000 clones, about nine tenths of them singletons. Grouping used clinical history reported by participants in a survey and questionnaire. The study counted Cohort 3 donors as recovered given two negative PCRs, clearance, or symptom resolution. The germline V gene encodes CDR1 SGHNT and CDR2 YENEEA. The ends lost 3 bases at V and 5 bases at J; junction bases unmatched: 8. This CDR3 has 15 amino acids. Sequenced material: PBMCs or T cells enriched from blood (not recorded which). J is TRBJ2-5 and V is TRBV11-3, with 8 bases fitting TRBD1. The source of this sequence is a woman aged 30 to 39 who had recovered from COVID-19. Written as DNA, the CDR3 is TGTGCCAGCAGCTTCGGACAGGGATCAGGGGAGACCCAGTACTTC. It translates to CASSFGQGSGETQYF.